This T cell receptor beta chain stems from a study of T cells in Graves' hyperthyroidism and ophthalmopathy. Across the whole study: Any treatment followed the collection of peripheral blood at initial diagnosis. Study-wide findings and caveats: Most clonotypes that expanded in the thyroid above 0.001 also showed up in blood.

J was trimmed by 7 bases and V by 5 bases; bases with no gene match: 5. The CDR3 covers 13 residues. Looked up from germline, CDR1 is MNHNS and CDR2 is SASEGT. Those with hyperthyroidism were 18 to 65 years old, newly diagnosed, and ill for under 2 months. The investigators amplified TCR beta CDR3 regions from RNA transcripts. With the HTBI primer set, the TCR CDR3 went through a first round of RT-PCR. From the multiplex PCR reads, TCRdb called clonotypes with MiXCR, one entry per CDR3 protein. The top ten hold 7.7% of the sample, which has approximately 430,000 distinct CDR3 sequences, 15% to 19% seen once. This clonotype has ten or more counts. The antigen is not known.

This clonotype was obtained from a woman under 30 with Graves' hyperthyroidism. Sequencing was done on a sample of blood. The V and J genes are TRBV6-1 and TRBJ1-1, with 9 nucleotides matching TRBD1. The CDR3 is CASSTGGAGEAFF. CDR3 in DNA: TGTGCCAGCAGTACAGGGGGCGCGGGTGAAGCTTTCTTT.